This T cell receptor (beta chain) was identified during a study of Graves' ophthalmopathy and Graves' hyperthyroidism. Trimming took 3 bases from V and 1 from J, leaving 3 bases between them. The CDR3 is made up of 13 amino acids. This clonotype was observed many times. The PBMCs were taken from more than 8 ml of fresh peripheral blood. RNA transcripts were the source from which TCR beta CDR3 regions were amplified. An opening RT-PCR round employed HTBI primers and preceded a second-round multiplex PCR. TCRdb ran MiXCR on the multiplex PCR reads and lists one entry per CDR3 protein. Of about 210,000 distinct CDR3 sequences listed, around 28% were seen once; the top ten hold approximately 9%.

The sample was peripheral blood. This sequence joins TRBV12-3 or TRBV12-4 and TRBJ2-2; D is undetermined. The clonotype originates from a man aged 45-60 years with Graves' ophthalmopathy. CDR3 sequence: CASSFGNTGELFF. The CDR3 coding sequence is TGTGCCAGCAGTTTTGGGAACACCGGGGAGCTGTTTTTT.